These 22 T cell receptor beta chains came from one sample sequenced in a study of blood T cell repertoires in COVID-19. Produced via immunoSEQ multiplex PCR; TCRdb's table is partial and in-frame only. Seen here are under 85,000 clones, approximately 90% observed once, and the top ten hold 14%. The sample was peripheral blood. The receptors here all came from a man between 70 and 80 years old with active or convalescent COVID-19.

This CDR3 reads CASSLDGLAVVPSSYNEQFF. The CDR3 nucleotides are TGTGCCAGCAGCTTAGATGGGCTAGCGGTCGTCCCGAGCTCCTACAATGAGCAGTTCTTC. J is TRBJ2-1 and V is TRBV11-2; 7 bases fit TRBD2. The CDR3 consists of 20 residues. Losses at the gene ends were 0 bases for V and 0 bases for J; bases not matched to a gene: 14. CDR1 and CDR2 from the germline V gene are SGHAT and FQNNGV.

The chain recombines TRBV5-1 with TRBJ1-1, with D perhaps matching TRBD1 (5 bases). The CDR3 totals 14 residues. V was pared by 3 bases and J by 1 base, with 10 bases between. CDR1 SGHRS and CDR2 YFSETQ come from the germline V gene. CDR3: CASSWGEGNTEAFF. CDR3 nucleotides: TGCGCCAGCAGCTGGGGGGAGGGGAACACTGAAGCTTTCTTT. The full variable domain, in which reference TRBV5-1 and TRBJ1-1 provide the parts outside the CDR3, is KAGVTQTPRYLIKTRGQQVTLSCSPISGHRSVSWYQQTPGQGLQFLFEYFSETQRNKGNFPGRFSGRQFSNSRSEMNVSTLELGDSALYLCASSWGEGNTEAFFGQGTRLTVV.

The rearrangement uses TRBV7-9 and TRBJ2-5; 7 bases match TRBD1. The length of the CDR3 is 14 residues. The J segment lost 1 base and the V segment lost 5 bases, leaving 4 bases of the junction unmatched. In germline, CDR1 is SEHNR, CDR2 FQNEAQ (reference sequence). Here the CDR3 DNA reads TGTGCCAGCAGCCCCCGGACAGGCCAAGAGACCCAGTACTTC. Translating gives CASSPRTGQETQYF.

Regarding this clone: At one boundary the junction diverges from the germline segment, which might be a read error. The V and J genes are TRBV3-1 (or the pseudogene TRBV3-2) and TRBJ2-7; the match to TRBD1 covers 10 bases. The CDR3 has 16 residues. Germline assignment: CDR1 LGHDT and CDR2 YNNKEL (reference sequence). The CDR3 nucleotides are TGTGCCAGCAGCCAAGGACTAAAGGACAGGGGGTACGGGCAGTACTTC. Translating it yields CASSQGLKDRGYGQYF.

This clone occurred once. This chain connects TRBV9 to TRBJ1-5; 11 nucleotides line up with TRBD1. Germline lookup yields CDR1 SGDLS and CDR2 YYNGEE. V lost 4 bases to trimming and J lost 7 bases; unmatched junction nucleotides: 7. CDR3 length: 15 amino acids. CDR3 nucleotides: TGTGCCAGCAGCCCAGGACAGGGGGCAGGCCAGCCCCAGCATTTT. Amino acid sequence: CASSPGQGAGQPQHF.

The chain carries TRBV5-5 and TRBJ2-2, with D uncertain. V gave up 4 bases and J gave up 4 bases, with 14 bases separating them. CDR1 SGHKS and CDR2 YYEKEE come from the germline V gene (reference sequence). This CDR3 spans 15 amino acids. The CDR3 DNA reads TGTGCCAGCAGCCAAATTACGGTTGGCACCGGGGAGCTGTTTTTT. This sequence encodes CASSQITVGTGELFF. Full variable domain (remainder filled in from reference TRBV5-5 and TRBJ2-2): DAGVTQSPTHLIKTRGQQVTLRCSPISGHKSVSWYQQVLGQGPQFIFQYYEKEERGRGNFPDRFSARQFPNYSSELNVNALLLGDSALYLCASSQITVGTGELFFGEGSRLTVL.

The chain combines TRBV28 with TRBJ1-3; D perhaps matches TRBD1 (6 bases). Germline CDR1 is MDHEN and CDR2 is SYDVKM. The CDR3 covers 17 residues. Trimming stripped 1 base from V and 0 bases from J, with 13 bases between. For the CDR3, the DNA is TGTGCCAGCAGTTTATTGGGGGCCAGAGCCTCTGGAAACACCATATATTTT. Its translation: CASSLLGARASGNTIYF. Complete variable domain (other parts from reference TRBV28 and TRBJ1-3): DVKVTQSSRYLVKRTGEKVFLECVQDMDHENMFWYRQDPGLGLRLIYFSYDVKMKEKGDIPEGYSVSREKKERFSLILESASTNQTSMYLCASSLLGARASGNTIYFGEGSWLTVV.

The V and J genes are TRBV11-3 and TRBJ1-1, with 7 bases fitting TRBD1. CDR3 length: 14 amino acids. V lost 0 bases and J lost 8; bases outside the gene matches: 6. Germline V gives CDR1 SGHNT, CDR2 YENEEA. This CDR3 is CASSLDRDSSEAFF. In DNA, the CDR3 is TGTGCCAGCAGCTTAGATCGGGACAGCTCAGAAGCTTTCTTT.

The gene calls are TRBV11-3 and TRBJ1-1; D gene ambiguous. This CDR3 region has 14 residues. Germline V lookup: CDR1 SGHNT, CDR2 YENEEA. Trimming left V 5 bases short and J 4 bases short, with 14 bases between. In DNA, the CDR3 is TGTGCCAGCAGCATGGACCCGGGGTCCACTGAAGCTTTCTTT. It encodes CASSMDPGSTEAFF.

This clone has just one count. V and J are TRBV5-1 and TRBJ1-3; 7 bases line up with TRBD1. V shed 2 bases, J shed 4 bases, and the junction held 6 bases outside the gene matches. The germline V gene encodes CDR1 SGHRS and CDR2 YFSETQ. The CDR3 loop spans 15 amino acids. CDR3 in DNA: TGCGCCAGCAGCTTACAGGGGCTAGGGGGAAACACCATATATTTT. The encoded protein is CASSLQGLGGNTIYF. The full variable domain, completed using reference TRBV5-1 and TRBJ1-3, is KAGVTQTPRYLIKTRGQQVTLSCSPISGHRSVSWYQQTPGQGLQFLFEYFSETQRNKGNFPGRFSGRQFSNSRSEMNVSTLELGDSALYLCASSLQGLGGNTIYFGEGSWLTVV.

The V and J genes are TRBV3-1 (or the pseudogene TRBV3-2) and TRBJ1-3; 9 nucleotides line up with TRBD1. Germline lookup yields CDR1 LGHDT and CDR2 YNNKEL (reference sequence). The CDR3 runs 15 residues. The V and J ends lost 4 bases and 3 bases, in that order; junction bases with no gene match: 4. DNA of the CDR3: TGTGCCAGCAGCCTTGCGGACAGGGGTGGAAACACCATATATTTT. Translated: CASSLADRGGNTIYF.

V is TRBV20-1 and J is TRBJ2-1; D remains ambiguous. The CDR3 has 11 amino acids. V dropped 4 bases and J dropped 7 bases, with 8 bases sitting between them. From germline, CDR1 is DFQATT and CDR2 SNEGSKA (reference sequence). This CDR3 reads CSAIEYNEQFF. CDR3 DNA sequence: TGCAGTGCTATCGAGTATAATGAGCAGTTCTTC.

The V call is TRBV19, the J call TRBJ1-5, with 8 bases fitting TRBD1. Per germline, CDR1 LNHDA and CDR2 SQIVND (reference sequence). The CDR3 consists of 16 residues. The V and J ends lost 7 bases and 3 bases, in that order; junction bases with no gene match: 11. Here the CDR3 DNA reads TGTGCCAGTAACAATTATGGACAGGGTCTCAATCAGCCCCAGCATTTT. Its protein product is CASNNYGQGLNQPQHF.

The chain is built from TRBV7-6 and TRBJ1-6; D is perhaps TRBD1 (5 bases). CDR3 length: 13 amino acids. The ends were cut back, 4 bases at V and 10 bases at J, with 11 bases in the middle. In germline, CDR1 is SGHVS, CDR2 FNYEAQ. The CDR3 region has the DNA TGTGCCAGCAGCTCTACGGGGGGGTCACCCCTCCACTTT. Protein: CASSSTGGSPLHF.

V and J are TRBV10-3 and TRBJ1-2; perhaps TRBD1 as D (6 bases). CDR3 length: 14 residues. V dropped 4 bases and J dropped 7 bases, with 16 bases sitting between them. The germline V gene encodes CDR1 ENHRY and CDR2 SYGVKD. The CDR3 sequence: CAISGGLEGVGYTF. CDR3 sequence (DNA): TGTGCCATCAGTGGAGGCCTAGAGGGGGTTGGCTACACCTTC.

Here the CDR3 DNA reads TGCACCAGCAGCCACCGCGACAGGCTCGTAAGGAATTCACCCCTCCACTTT. It translates to CTSSHRDRLVRNSPLHF. The genes are TRBV1 and TRBJ1-6; the table's TRBD1 call for D was not verified on the DNA. TRBV1 is an annotated pseudogene. The CDR3 is 17 amino acids.

This chain links TRBV6-2 or TRBV6-3 with TRBJ2-2, with D uncertain. V dropped 2 bases and J dropped 4 bases, with 11 bases sitting between them. This CDR3 spans 15 amino acids. Per germline, CDR1 MNHEY and CDR2 SVGEGT. CDR3 loop: CASSYDAQRTGELFF. For the CDR3, the DNA is TGTGCCAGCAGTTACGATGCGCAGCGCACCGGGGAGCTGTTTTTT.

The gene calls are TRBV6-5 and TRBJ2-3; TRBD2 agrees at 10 bases. This CDR3 contains 15 residues. Losses at the gene ends were 4 bases for V and 3 bases for J; bases not matched to a gene: 4. Germline CDR1 reads MNHEY; CDR2 reads SVGAGI. CDR3 protein: CASSWTSGNTDTQYF. The DNA of the CDR3 is TGTGCCAGCAGTTGGACTAGCGGAAATACAGATACGCAGTATTTT.

Comments on this clone: Other nucleotide sequences from this sample produce the same CDR3. The V and J genes are TRBV20-1 and TRBJ2-7; 9 bases fit TRBD1. Germline lookup yields CDR1 DFQATT and CDR2 SNEGSKA (reference sequence). CDR3 length: 11 amino acids. This CDR3 reads CSAGQGNEQYF. The CDR3 DNA follows: TGCAGCGCGGGACAGGGAAACGAGCAGTACTTC.

The V call is TRBV5-4, the J call TRBJ2-1; TRBD2 matches at 10 bases. This CDR3 comprises 16 residues. The J segment lost 7 bases and the V segment lost 0 bases, leaving 7 bases of the junction unmatched. Germline values: CDR1 SGHNT, CDR2 YYREEE (reference sequence). CDR3 amino acids: CASSLAGAGGGNEQFF. Written as DNA, the CDR3 is TGTGCCAGCAGCTTGGCCGGAGCGGGAGGGGGAAATGAGCAGTTCTTC.

In this sample, this clone turned up a few times. The chain employs TRBV7-8 and TRBJ1-4; tentative D call: TRBD1 (5 bases). From germline, CDR1 is SGHVS and CDR2 FQNEAQ. The CDR3 consists of 17 residues. V dropped 1 base and J dropped 4 bases, with 16 bases sitting between them. This CDR3 reads CASSLVSPGFGNEKLFF. DNA for the CDR3: TGTGCCAGCAGCTTAGTGTCGCCAGGGTTTGGTAATGAAAAACTGTTTTTT.

This chain uses TRBV6-6 with TRBJ1-1, with TRBD1 matching 9 bases. Germline V gene sequence: CDR1 MNHNY, CDR2 SVGAGI (reference sequence). Germline trimming cut 5 bases from V and 7 bases from J; bases unmatched to any gene: 5. The CDR3 is 13 amino acids. CDR3 loop: CASSRRQGDEAFF. As DNA, the CDR3 is TGTGCCAGCAGTAGACGACAGGGGGATGAAGCTTTCTTT.